These 8 T cell receptor beta chains were all obtained from the same sample, sequenced in a study of blood T cells in healthy people across ages. The use of a sample-barcoded 5' primer and a J-beta primer mix characterized a second PCR of about 6 to 12 cycles. TCRdb recomputed calls from the 5' RACE reads with MiXCR, one row per CDR3 protein. Seen here are 450,000 to 650,000 distinct CDR3 sequences, 24% observed once, and the top ten hold around 10%. The same sample was also studied in work on T cells of mothers and their children.

The source material was blood. The receptor source for this set is a boy under 18 in good health.

The rearrangement links TRBV16 to TRBJ1-4; 10 nucleotides align to TRBD1. V trimming: 4 bases; J trimming: 5 bases; junction bases outside the gene matches: 4. Germline V gives CDR1 KGHSY, CDR2 FQNENV. CDR3 length: 15 residues. The CDR3 is CASSPPDRGNEKLFF. The CDR3 region has the DNA TGTGCCAGCAGCCCTCCGGACAGGGGGAATGAAAAACTGTTTTTT.

The chain recombines TRBV29-1 with TRBJ2-4; D possibly corresponds to TRBD1 (6 bases). The CDR3 contains 16 residues. The germline V gene encodes CDR1 SQVTM and CDR2 ANQGSEA. V lost 3 bases and J lost 6, with 21 bases in between. CDR3 coding DNA: TGCAGCGTTGAGAGAGAACAGGGATGGGCGGGAAACATTCAGTACTTC. This gives the protein CSVEREQGWAGNIQYF.

The chain couples TRBV2 to TRBJ1-2, with 12 bases matching TRBD1. The CDR3 runs to 15 residues. J was trimmed by 4 bases and V by 4 bases; bases with no gene match: 4. Per germline, CDR1 SNHLY and CDR2 FYNNEI. The CDR3 region has the DNA TGTGCCAGCAGTGGCGGGACAGGGGGCGTCTATGGCTACACCTTC. It is translated as CASSGGTGGVYGYTF.

With respect to this clonotype: The junction does not match germline at one end; this may be a read error. The chain recombines TRBV4-3 with TRBJ2-1; 8 positions match TRBD1. CDR1 LGHNA and CDR2 YSLEER come from the germline V gene. CDR3 length: 16 residues. CDR3: CTSSQDRGQSYNEQFF. The CDR3 DNA follows: TGCACCAGCAGCCAAGACAGGGGACAATCCTACAATGAGCAGTTCTTC.

This clonotype was seen repeatedly, ten times or more. The chain links TRBV27 to TRBJ1-1; possible D gene TRBD1, 6 bases. The V gene's germline CDR1 is MNHEY and CDR2 SMNVEV (reference sequence). CDR3 length: 15 amino acids. V was cut by 0 bases and J by 5 bases, with 13 bases left in between. The DNA of the CDR3 is TGTGCCAGCAGTTTATCGATTGGGGGCGAAACTGAAGCTTTCTTT. Translation: CASSLSIGGETEAFF.

This clonotype was picked up a small number of times. The chain recombines TRBV20-1 with TRBJ2-7, with 11 bases aligning to TRBD2. With V trimmed by 0 bases and J by 0 bases, 19 bases remained unmatched. This CDR3 has 21 residues. From germline, CDR1 is DFQATT and CDR2 SNEGSKA (reference sequence). The DNA for the CDR3 is TGCAGTGCTAGAGATTATGCGACGAGGCTAGCGGGGGGCCTAAGCTCCTACGAGCAGTACTTC. Its protein product is CSARDYATRLAGGLSSYEQYF.

This clonotype was found a few times. The J gene is TRBJ2-5, the V gene TRBV15; the D gene is possibly TRBD2 (5 bases). The CDR3 contains 13 residues. The germline CDR1 and CDR2 sequences are LNHNV and YYDKDF (reference sequence). Trimming left V 6 bases short and J 2 bases short, with 10 bases between. The CDR3 spells CATRTGYQETQYF. CDR3 sequence (DNA): TGTGCCACCAGGACGGGATATCAAGAGACCCAGTACTTC. The whole variable domain, remainder taken from reference TRBV15 and TRBJ2-5, is DAMVIQNPRYQVTQFGKPVTLSCSQTLNHNVMYWYQQKSSQAPKLLFHYYDKDFNNEADTPDNFQSRRPNTSFCFLDIRSPGLGDTAMYLCATRTGYQETQYFGPGTRLLVL.

This chain uses TRBV18 with TRBJ1-1; D ambiguous. There are 15 residues in the CDR3. Germline values: CDR1 KGHSH, CDR2 LQKENI. The V end lost 6 bases, the J end lost 2 bases, and 16 bases lay between the germline ends. The CDR3 bases are TGTGCCAGCTCCACCCTGGGCGTGGGTAACACTGAAGCTTTCTTT. Encoded protein: CASSTLGVGNTEAFF.